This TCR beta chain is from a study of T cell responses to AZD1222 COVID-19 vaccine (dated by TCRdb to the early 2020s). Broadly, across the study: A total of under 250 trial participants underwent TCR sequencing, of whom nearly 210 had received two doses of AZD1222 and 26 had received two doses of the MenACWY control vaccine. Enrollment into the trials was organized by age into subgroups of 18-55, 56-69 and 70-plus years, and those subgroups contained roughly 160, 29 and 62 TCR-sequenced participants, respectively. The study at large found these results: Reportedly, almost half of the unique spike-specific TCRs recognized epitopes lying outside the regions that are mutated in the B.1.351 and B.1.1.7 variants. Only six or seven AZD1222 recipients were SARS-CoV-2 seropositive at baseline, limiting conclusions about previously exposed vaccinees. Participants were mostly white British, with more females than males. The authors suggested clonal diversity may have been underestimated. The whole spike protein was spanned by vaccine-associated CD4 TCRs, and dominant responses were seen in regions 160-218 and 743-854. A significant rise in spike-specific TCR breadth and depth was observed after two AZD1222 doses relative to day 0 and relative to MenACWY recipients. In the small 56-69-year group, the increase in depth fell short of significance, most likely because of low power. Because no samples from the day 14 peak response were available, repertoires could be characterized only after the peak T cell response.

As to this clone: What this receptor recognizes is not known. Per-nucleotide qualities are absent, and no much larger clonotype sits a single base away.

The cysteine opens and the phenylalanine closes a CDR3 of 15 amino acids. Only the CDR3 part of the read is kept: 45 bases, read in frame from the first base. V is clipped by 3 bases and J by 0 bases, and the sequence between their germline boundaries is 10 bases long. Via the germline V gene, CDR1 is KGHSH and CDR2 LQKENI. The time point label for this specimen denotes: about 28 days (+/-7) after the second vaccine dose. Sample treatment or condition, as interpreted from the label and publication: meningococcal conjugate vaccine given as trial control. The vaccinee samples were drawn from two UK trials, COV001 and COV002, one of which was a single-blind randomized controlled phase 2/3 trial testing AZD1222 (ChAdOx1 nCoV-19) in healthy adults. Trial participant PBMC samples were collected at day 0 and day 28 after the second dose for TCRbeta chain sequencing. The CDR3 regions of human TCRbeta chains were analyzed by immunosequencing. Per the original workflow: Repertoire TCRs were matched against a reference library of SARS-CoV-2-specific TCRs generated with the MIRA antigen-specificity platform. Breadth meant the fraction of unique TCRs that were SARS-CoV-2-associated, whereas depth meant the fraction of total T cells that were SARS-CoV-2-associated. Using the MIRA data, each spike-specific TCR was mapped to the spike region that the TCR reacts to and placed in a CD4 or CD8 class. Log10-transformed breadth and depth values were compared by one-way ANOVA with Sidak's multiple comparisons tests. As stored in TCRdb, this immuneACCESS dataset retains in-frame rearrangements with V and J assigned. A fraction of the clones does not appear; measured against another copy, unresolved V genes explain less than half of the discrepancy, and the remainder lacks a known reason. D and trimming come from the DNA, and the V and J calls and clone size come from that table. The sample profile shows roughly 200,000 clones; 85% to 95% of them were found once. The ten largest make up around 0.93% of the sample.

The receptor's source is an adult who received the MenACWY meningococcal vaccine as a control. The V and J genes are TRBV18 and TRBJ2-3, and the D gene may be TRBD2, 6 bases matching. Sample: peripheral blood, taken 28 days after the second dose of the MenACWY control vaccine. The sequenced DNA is TGTGCCAGCTCACCCGGGCGGGGAAGCACAGATACGCAGTATTTT. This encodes CASSPGRGSTDTQYF.